This T cell receptor beta chain was sequenced during a study of PD-1 blockade in classical Hodgkin lymphoma. Study overall: Patients were dosed intravenously with nivolumab at 3 mg/kg every 2 weeks.

Worth noting for this clone: Its antigen is undetermined.

All patients relapsed after autologous stem cell transplantation, and brentuximab vedotin exposure varied. The assay was immunoSEQ multiplex PCR, and TCRdb's table has in-frame clones only and misses some. The sample lists roughly 150,000 clones, around four fifths seen once, with over 7.5% in the top ten. Study results and limitations: Baseline TCR diversity was reportedly lower in newly diagnosed patients than healthy donors. Baseline diversity was lower in partial responders and progressors than complete responders. By cycle point C4D1, TCR diversity had risen significantly in CD4+ cells (but not CD8+ cells).

The CDR3 length is 16 residues. Germline CDR1 reads SGHRS; CDR2 reads YFSETQ. Trimming stripped 4 bases from V and 5 bases from J, with 20 bases between. The chain is built from TRBV5-1 and TRBJ2-3, with D perhaps matching TRBD1 or TRBD2 (7 bases each). The sequencing used peripheral blood mononuclear cells (PBMCs), collected before the second cycle of nivolumab. This clonotype was obtained from a human donor with classical Hodgkin lymphoma. The CDR3 loop is CASSLMGGGAEDTQYF. In DNA, the CDR3 is TGCGCCAGCAGCCTCATGGGAGGGGGCGCTGAAGATACGCAGTATTTT.